This T cell receptor (beta chain) was sequenced during a study of control samples from healthy donors and cancer patients. Produced via immunoSEQ multiplex PCR; TCRdb's table is partial and in-frame only. This sample carries 98,000 or so clones, around 80% of them seen once, and the ten largest clones take approximately 6.7%. The sample consisted of blood. This TCR came from a man between 18 and 29 years old in good health.

The DNA for the CDR3 is TGTGCCAGCAGTCAGTCAGGGGCCTACACTGAAGCTTTCTTT. Its protein is CASSQSGAYTEAFF. The chain combines TRBV6-5 with TRBJ1-1, with D possibly matching TRBD1 (6 bases). CDR1 and CDR2 (germline): MNHEY, SVGAGI. Trimming took 5 bases from V and 3 from J, leaving 13 bases between them. This CDR3 has 14 residues.